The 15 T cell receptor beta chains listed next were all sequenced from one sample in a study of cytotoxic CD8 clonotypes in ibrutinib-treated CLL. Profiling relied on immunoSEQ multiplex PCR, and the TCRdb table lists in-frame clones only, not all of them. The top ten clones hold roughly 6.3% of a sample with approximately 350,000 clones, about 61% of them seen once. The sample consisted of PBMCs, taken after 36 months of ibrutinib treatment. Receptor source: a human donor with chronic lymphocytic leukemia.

CDR3 region: CASRYREHGYTF. The DNA for the CDR3 is TGTGCCAGTAGGTACAGGGAGCATGGCTACACCTTC. The rearrangement links TRBV19 to TRBJ1-2; D perhaps matches TRBD1 (6 bases). Germline CDR1 LNHDA, CDR2 SQIVND (reference sequence). The V and J ends lost 6 bases and 6 bases respectively, with 11 bases between them. The CDR3 totals 12 residues.

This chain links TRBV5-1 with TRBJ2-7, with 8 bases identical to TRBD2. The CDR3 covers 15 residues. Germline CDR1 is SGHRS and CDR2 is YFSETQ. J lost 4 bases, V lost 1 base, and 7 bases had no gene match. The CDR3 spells CASSLRRTSSYEQYF. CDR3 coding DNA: TGCGCCAGCAGCTTGAGGCGGACTAGCTCTTACGAGCAGTACTTC.

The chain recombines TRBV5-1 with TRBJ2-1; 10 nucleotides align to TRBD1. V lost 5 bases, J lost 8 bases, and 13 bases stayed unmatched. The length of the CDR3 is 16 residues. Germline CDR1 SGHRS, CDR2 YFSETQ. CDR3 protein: CASSSHRDRGHYEQFF. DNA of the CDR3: TGCGCCAGCAGTTCCCACCGGGACAGGGGACATTATGAGCAGTTCTTC.

CDR3: CASSRLVGSSYNEQFF. The CDR3 DNA is TGCGCCAGCAGCCGGTTAGTCGGAAGCTCCTACAATGAGCAGTTCTTC. The rearrangement links TRBV4-1 to TRBJ2-1; no definite D call. There are 16 residues in the CDR3. Germline CDR1 MGHRA, CDR2 YSYEKL. V dropped 4 bases and J dropped 0 bases, with 13 bases sitting between them.

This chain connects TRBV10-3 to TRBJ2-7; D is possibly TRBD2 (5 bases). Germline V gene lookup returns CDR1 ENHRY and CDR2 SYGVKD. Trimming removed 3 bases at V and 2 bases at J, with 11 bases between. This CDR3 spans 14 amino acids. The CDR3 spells CAISDGSRTYEQYF. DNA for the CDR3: TGTGCCATCAGTGATGGGAGCCGGACCTACGAGCAGTACTTC.

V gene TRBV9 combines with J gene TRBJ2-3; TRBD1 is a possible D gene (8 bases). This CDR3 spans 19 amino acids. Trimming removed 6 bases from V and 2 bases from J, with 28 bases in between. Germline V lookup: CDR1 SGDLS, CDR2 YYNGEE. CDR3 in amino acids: CASNVDPGGAAGATDTQYF. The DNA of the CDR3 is TGTGCCAGCAACGTCGATCCAGGGGGCGCGGCGGGAGCCACAGATACGCAGTATTTT.

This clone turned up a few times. As DNA, the CDR3 is TGTGCCAGTAGTGGAGGGAGCTATAATTCACCCCTCCACTTT. This codes for CASSGGSYNSPLHF. This chain links TRBV19 with TRBJ1-6; D not certain. Looked up from germline, CDR1 is LNHDA and CDR2 is SQIVND (reference sequence). CDR3 size: 14 residues. Trimming took 5 bases from V and 3 from J, leaving 8 bases between them. The full variable domain, completed using reference TRBV19 and TRBJ1-6, is DGGITQSPKYLFRKEGQNVTLSCEQNLNHDAMYWYRQDPGQGLRLIYYSQIVNDFQKGDIAEGYSVSREKKESFPLTVTSAQKNPTAFYLCASSGGSYNSPLHFGNGTRLTVT.

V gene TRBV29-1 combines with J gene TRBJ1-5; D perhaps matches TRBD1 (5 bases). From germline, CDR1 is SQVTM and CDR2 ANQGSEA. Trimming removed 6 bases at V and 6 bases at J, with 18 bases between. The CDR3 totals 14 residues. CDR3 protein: CSVTTPGGGQPQHF. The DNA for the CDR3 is TGCAGCGTAACGACTCCAGGCGGGGGTCAGCCCCAGCATTTT.

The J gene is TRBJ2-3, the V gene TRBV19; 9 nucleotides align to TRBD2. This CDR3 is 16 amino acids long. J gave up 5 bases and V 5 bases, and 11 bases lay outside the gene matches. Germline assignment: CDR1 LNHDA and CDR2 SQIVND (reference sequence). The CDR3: CASSSTRRGGVDTQYF. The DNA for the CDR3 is TGTGCCAGTAGTTCTACGAGGCGGGGGGGCGTAGATACGCAGTATTTT. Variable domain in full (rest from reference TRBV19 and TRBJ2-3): DGGITQSPKYLFRKEGQNVTLSCEQNLNHDAMYWYRQDPGQGLRLIYYSQIVNDFQKGDIAEGYSVSREKKESFPLTVTSAQKNPTAFYLCASSSTRRGGVDTQYFGPGTRLTVL.

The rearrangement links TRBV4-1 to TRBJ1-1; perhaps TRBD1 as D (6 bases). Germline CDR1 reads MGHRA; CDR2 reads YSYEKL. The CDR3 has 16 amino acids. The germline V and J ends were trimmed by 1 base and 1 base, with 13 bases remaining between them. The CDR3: CASSQGPRGGNTEAFF. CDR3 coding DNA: TGCGCCAGCAGCCAAGGCCCCAGGGGTGGGAACACTGAAGCTTTCTTT.

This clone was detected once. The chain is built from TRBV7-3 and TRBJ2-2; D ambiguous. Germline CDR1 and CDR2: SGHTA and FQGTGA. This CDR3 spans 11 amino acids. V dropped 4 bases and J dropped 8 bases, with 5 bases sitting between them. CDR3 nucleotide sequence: TGTGCCAGCAGCTCTCAAGGGGAGCTGTTTTTT. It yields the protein CASSSQGELFF.

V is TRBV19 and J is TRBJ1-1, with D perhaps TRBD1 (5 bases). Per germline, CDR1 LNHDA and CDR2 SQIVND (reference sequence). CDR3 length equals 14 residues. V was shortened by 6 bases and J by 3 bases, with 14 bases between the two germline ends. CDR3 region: CASRLNGGDTEAFF. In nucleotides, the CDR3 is TGTGCCAGTAGACTGAACGGAGGGGACACTGAAGCTTTCTTT.

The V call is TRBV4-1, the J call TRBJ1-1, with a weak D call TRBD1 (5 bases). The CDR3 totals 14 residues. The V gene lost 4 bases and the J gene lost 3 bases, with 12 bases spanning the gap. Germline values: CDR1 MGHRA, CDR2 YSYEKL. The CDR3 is CASSPRERDTEAFF. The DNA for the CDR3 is TGCGCCAGCAGCCCCAGGGAGAGGGACACTGAAGCTTTCTTT.

The DNA for the CDR3 is TGTGCCAGCAGCCCGGGACAGGGGGAGCAGTACTTC. Translation gives CASSPGQGEQYF. The V call is TRBV5-6, the J call TRBJ2-7, with 10 bases fitting TRBD1. This CDR3 comprises 12 residues. V was pared by 4 bases and J by 7 bases, with 2 bases of the junction left unmatched. Germline V lookup: CDR1 SGHDT, CDR2 YYEEEE. Full variable domain (remainder filled in from reference TRBV5-6 and TRBJ2-7): DAGVTQSPTHLIKTRGQQVTLRCSPKSGHDTVSWYQQALGQGPQFIFQYYEEEERQRGNFPDRFSGHQFPNYSSELNVNALLLGDSALYLCASSPGQGEQYFGPGTRLTVT.

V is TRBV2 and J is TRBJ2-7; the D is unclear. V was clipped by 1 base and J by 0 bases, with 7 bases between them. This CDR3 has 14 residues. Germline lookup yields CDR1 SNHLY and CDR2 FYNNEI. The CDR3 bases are TGTGCCAGCAGTGAAGTGGCCGTCTCCTACGAGCAGTACTTC. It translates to CASSEVAVSYEQYF.